This is a list of T cell receptor beta chains from one sample in a study of sequential checkpoint blockade in melanoma. Libraries were prepared by immunoSEQ multiplex PCR; TCRdb keeps only in-frame clonotypes and omits some of them. The sample lists about 40,000 clones, about nine tenths occurring once. The sample consisted of CD8+ T cells sorted from blood (inferred from file names), taken from a patient given nivolumab and ipilimumab in sequence. The receptors come from a human donor with melanoma. Each CDR3 is given with its conserved first and last residue. The D gene is left open where the match is weak.

d_gene: .; v_gene: TRBV21-1; j_gene: TRBJ2-1; CDR3nt: TGTGCCAGCAGCAAGGAGACTAGCGCCCAGGGGGAGCAGTTCTTC; CDR3aa: CASSKETSAQGEQFF
d_gene: TRBD1; v_gene: TRBV7-2; j_gene: TRBJ1-2; CDR3nt: TGTGCCAGCAGCCGGGGACAGATCTATGGCTACACCTTC; CDR3aa: CASSRGQIYGYTF
d_gene: TRBD1; v_gene: TRBV27; j_gene: TRBJ1-3; CDR3nt: TGTGCCAGCAGCCCTAACAGGGGTGCCGGAAACACCATATATTTT; CDR3aa: CASSPNRGAGNTIYF
d_gene: .; v_gene: TRBV9; j_gene: TRBJ1-2; CDR3nt: TGTGCCAGCAGCCCCTTAGGGGCGAACTATGGCTACACCTTC; CDR3aa: CASSPLGANYGYTF
d_gene: TRBD1; v_gene: TRBV7-2; j_gene: TRBJ2-7; CDR3nt: TGTGCCAGCAGAGCACCGGGACAGGGGTCCAACGAGCAGTACTTC; CDR3aa: CASRAPGQGSNEQYF
d_gene: .; v_gene: TRBV28; j_gene: TRBJ2-5; CDR3nt: TGTGCCAGCAGTTTATCGGGCAGGGCGGAGACCCAGTACTTC; CDR3aa: CASSLSGRAETQYF
d_gene: TRBD1; v_gene: TRBV4-1; j_gene: TRBJ2-7; CDR3nt: TGCGCCAGCAGCTACCATTCCGGGACAGTAGAGCAGTACTTC; CDR3aa: CASSYHSGTVEQYF
d_gene: TRBD1; v_gene: TRBV5-6; j_gene: TRBJ1-2; CDR3nt: TGTGCCAGCAGCTTCCAGGGGGCTGTTGGCTACACCTTC; CDR3aa: CASSFQGAVGYTF
d_gene: TRBD1; v_gene: TRBV9; j_gene: TRBJ1-1; CDR3nt: TGTGCCAGCAGCGTAGGGTCTGGACAGGGGAACACTGAAGCTTTCTTT; CDR3aa: CASSVGSGQGNTEAFF
d_gene: TRBD1; v_gene: TRBV9; j_gene: TRBJ1-2; CDR3nt: TGTGCCAGCAGCGTAGGCCCGACCGGACAGGGGATTGGCTACACCTTC; CDR3aa: CASSVGPTGQGIGYTF
d_gene: .; v_gene: TRBV2; j_gene: TRBJ1-5; CDR3nt: TGTGCCAGCAGTGAATCAACATCTAGCAATCAGCCCCAGCATTTT; CDR3aa: CASSESTSSNQPQHF
d_gene: TRBD1; v_gene: TRBV6-5; j_gene: TRBJ1-5; CDR3nt: TGTGCCAGCCGACAGGGCTTCAATCAGCCCCAGCATTTT; CDR3aa: CASRQGFNQPQHF
d_gene: TRBD1; v_gene: TRBV5-5; j_gene: TRBJ1-1; CDR3nt: TGTGCCAGCAGCTTCACAGGGGTTGATGATGAAGCTTTCTTT; CDR3aa: CASSFTGVDDEAFF
d_gene: .; v_gene: TRBV6-6; j_gene: TRBJ1-1; CDR3nt: TGTGCCATCCCGGCGGTTGCAACGGTAACTGAAGCTTTCTTT; CDR3aa: CAIPAVATVTEAFF
d_gene: TRBD1; v_gene: TRBV9; j_gene: TRBJ2-1; CDR3nt: TGTGCCAGCAGCGTCCTTTGGGACAGGAGTTGGAATGAGCAGTTCTTC; CDR3aa: CASSVLWDRSWNEQFF
d_gene: .; v_gene: TRBV9; j_gene: TRBJ2-1; CDR3nt: TGTGCCAGCAGCGCCCTGGTGGGCGGGGCCTACAATGAGCAGTTCTTC; CDR3aa: CASSALVGGAYNEQFF
d_gene: TRBD2; v_gene: TRBV19; j_gene: TRBJ2-7; CDR3nt: TGTGCCAGTAGTATTTTTTCGGGAGGAACACCGGGCGAGCAGTACTTC; CDR3aa: CASSIFSGGTPGEQYF
d_gene: TRBD1; v_gene: TRBV15; j_gene: TRBJ1-4; CDR3nt: TGTGCCACCAGCACCCTTACAGGGGGCGGCGAAAAACTGTTTTTT; CDR3aa: CATSTLTGGGEKLFF
d_gene: .; v_gene: TRBV6-6; j_gene: TRBJ1-1; CDR3nt: TGTGCCAGCCTCGTGAGGAGGAGTGAAGCTTTCTTT; CDR3aa: CASLVRRSEAFF
d_gene: .; v_gene: TRBV7-6; j_gene: TRBJ2-5; CDR3nt: TGTGCCAGCAGCCGTGACAGGACGGAGACCCAGTACTTC; CDR3aa: CASSRDRTETQYF
d_gene: .; v_gene: TRBV2; j_gene: TRBJ1-4; CDR3nt: TGTGCCAGCAGTGGGTCCTCCGAGGTTGGAAAACTGTTTTTT; CDR3aa: CASSGSSEVGKLFF
d_gene: TRBD2; v_gene: TRBV5-4; j_gene: TRBJ2-1; CDR3nt: TGTGCCAGCAGCTCGCTAGCGGGAGGGACGTATGAGCAGTTCTTC; CDR3aa: CASSSLAGGTYEQFF
d_gene: TRBD2; v_gene: TRBV27; j_gene: TRBJ2-3; CDR3nt: TGTGCCAGCACCTGGGGAGGGCTAACAGATACGCAGTATTTT; CDR3aa: CASTWGGLTDTQYF
d_gene: TRBD2; v_gene: TRBV19; j_gene: TRBJ2-2; CDR3nt: TGTGCCAGTAGTACCTACCGGGACTATGACACCGGGGAGCTGTTTTTT; CDR3aa: CASSTYRDYDTGELFF
d_gene: TRBD2; v_gene: TRBV7-8; j_gene: TRBJ2-7; CDR3nt: TGTGCCAGCAGCTCTGGACTAGCTTATCCCTCCGGGTACGAGCAGTACTTC; CDR3aa: CASSSGLAYPSGYEQYF
d_gene: TRBD1; v_gene: TRBV6-6; j_gene: TRBJ1-2; CDR3nt: TGTGCCAGCAGTTACCCGGGACAGGTCGAAGGCTACACCTTC; CDR3aa: CASSYPGQVEGYTF
d_gene: TRBD1; v_gene: TRBV7-9; j_gene: TRBJ1-5; CDR3nt: TGTGCCAGCGCGACAGGGGAGAGTCAGCCCCAGCATTTT; CDR3aa: CASATGESQPQHF
d_gene: .; v_gene: TRBV10-2; j_gene: TRBJ1-1; CDR3nt: TGCGCCAGCAGTGTTCGACTTACTATGAACACTGAAGCTTTCTTT; CDR3aa: CASSVRLTMNTEAFF
d_gene: .; v_gene: TRBV9; j_gene: TRBJ2-1; CDR3nt: TGTGCCAGCACCCCCATAGGGAGCTCCTACAATGAGCAGTTCTTC; CDR3aa: CASTPIGSSYNEQFF
d_gene: TRBD2; v_gene: TRBV6-6; j_gene: TRBJ2-1; CDR3nt: TGTGCCAGCAGTTATACCGGGACTAGCCTCATCTTC; CDR3aa: CASSYTGTSLIF
d_gene: TRBD1; v_gene: TRBV27; j_gene: TRBJ2-1; CDR3nt: TGTGCCAGCCAGGGGGTGTTGGAGCAGTTCTTC; CDR3aa: CASQGVLEQFF
d_gene: .; v_gene: TRBV7-9; j_gene: TRBJ2-2; CDR3nt: TGTGCCCCCCATCGGGTGAACACCGGGGAGCTGTTTTTT; CDR3aa: CAPHRVNTGELFF